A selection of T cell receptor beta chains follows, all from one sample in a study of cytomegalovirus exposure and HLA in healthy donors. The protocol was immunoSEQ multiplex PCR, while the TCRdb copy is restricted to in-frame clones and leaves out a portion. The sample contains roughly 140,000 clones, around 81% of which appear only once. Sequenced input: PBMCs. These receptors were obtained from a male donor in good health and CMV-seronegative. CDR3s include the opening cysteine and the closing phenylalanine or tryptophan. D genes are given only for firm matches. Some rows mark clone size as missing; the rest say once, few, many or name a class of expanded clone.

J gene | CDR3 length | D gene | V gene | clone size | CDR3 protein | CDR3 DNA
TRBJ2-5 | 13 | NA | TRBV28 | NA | CASSSNGRETQYF | TGTGCCAGCAGTTCGAACGGGAGAGAGACCCAGTACTTC
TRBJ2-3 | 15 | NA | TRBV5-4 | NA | CASSLDLASTDTQYF | TGTGCCAGCAGCTTGGATTTAGCAAGCACAGATACGCAGTATTTT
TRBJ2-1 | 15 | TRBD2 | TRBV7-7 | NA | CASSSIAGGPDEQFF | TGTGCTAGCAGTTCGATAGCGGGGGGGCCAGATGAGCAGTTCTTC
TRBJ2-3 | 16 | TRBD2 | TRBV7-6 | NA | CASSLGAAGGTDTQYF | TGTGCCAGCAGCTTAGGTGCAGCGGGGGGCACAGATACGCAGTATTTT
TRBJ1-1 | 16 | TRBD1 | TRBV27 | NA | CASSGPGQGLNTEAFF | TGTGCCAGCAGCGGACCCGGACAGGGGTTGAACACTGAAGCTTTCTTT
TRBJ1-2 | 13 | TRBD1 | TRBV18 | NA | CASSPTTGNGYTF | TGTGCCAGCTCACCAACGACAGGGAATGGCTACACCTTC
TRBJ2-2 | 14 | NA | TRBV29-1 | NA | CSITEFANTGELFF | TGCAGCATTACAGAGTTCGCGAACACCGGGGAGCTGTTTTTT
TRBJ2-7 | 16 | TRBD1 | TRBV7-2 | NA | CASSERGQGLTYEQYF | TGTGCCAGCAGCGAAAGGGGACAGGGGCTAACCTACGAGCAGTACTTC
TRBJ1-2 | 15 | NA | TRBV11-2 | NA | CASSLDGAANYGYTF | TGTGCCAGCAGCTTAGATGGGGCAGCCAACTATGGCTACACCTTC
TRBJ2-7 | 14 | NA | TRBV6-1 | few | CASSESPESGEQYF | TGTGCCAGCAGTGAATCCCCAGAGTCGGGCGAGCAGTACTTC
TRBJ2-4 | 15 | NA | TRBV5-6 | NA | CASSAVRGLKNIQYF | TGTGCCAGCAGCGCCGTAAGGGGACTCAAAAACATTCAGTACTTC
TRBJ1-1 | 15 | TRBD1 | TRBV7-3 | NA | CASSSPDRGYTEAFF | TGTGCCAGCAGCTCACCAGACAGGGGCTACACTGAAGCTTTCTTT
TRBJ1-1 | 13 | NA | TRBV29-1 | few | CSVDMRGTAEAFF | TGCAGCGTTGATATGCGGGGGACCGCTGAAGCTTTCTTT
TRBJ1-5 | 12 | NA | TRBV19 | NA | CASSFRDQPQHF | TGTGCCAGTAGTTTCAGGGATCAGCCCCAGCATTTT
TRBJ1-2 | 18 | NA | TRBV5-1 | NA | CASSLRTASITYSYGYTF | TGCGCCAGCAGCCTAAGGACAGCTTCAATCACCTACTCCTATGGCTACACCTTC
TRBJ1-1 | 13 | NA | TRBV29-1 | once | CSVGVQMNTEAFF | TGCAGCGTTGGTGTACAGATGAACACTGAAGCTTTCTTT
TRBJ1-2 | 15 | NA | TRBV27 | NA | CASRTLGTSQDGYTF | TGTGCCAGCAGAACCTTAGGGACATCTCAGGACGGCTACACCTTC
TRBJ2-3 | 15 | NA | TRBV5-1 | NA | CASSSTGEEVDTQYF | TGCGCCAGCAGCTCGACGGGGGAGGAGGTAGATACGCAGTATTTT
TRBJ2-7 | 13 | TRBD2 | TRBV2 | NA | CASGTSGSYEQYF | TGTGCCAGCGGGACTAGCGGTTCCTACGAGCAGTACTTC
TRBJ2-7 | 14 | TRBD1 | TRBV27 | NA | CASSLKLGQPKQYF | TGTGCCAGCAGTTTGAAGTTGGGACAGCCAAAGCAGTACTTC
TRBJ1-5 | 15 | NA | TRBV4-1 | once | CASSPGIGGNQPQHF | TGCGCCAGCAGCCCCGGGATCGGTGGCAATCAGCCCCAGCATTTT
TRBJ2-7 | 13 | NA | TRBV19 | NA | CASSMYSSYEQYF | TGTGCCAGTAGTATGTATAGTTCCTACGAGCAGTACTTC
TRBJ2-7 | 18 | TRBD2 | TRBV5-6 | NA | CASSQAAGESPSSYEQYF | TGTGCCAGCAGCCAGGCGGCGGGAGAATCCCCTAGCTCCTACGAGCAGTACTTC
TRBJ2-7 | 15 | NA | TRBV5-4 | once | CASSRGAGGMDEQYF | TGTGCCAGCAGCCGCGGGGCAGGTGGGATGGACGAGCAGTACTTC
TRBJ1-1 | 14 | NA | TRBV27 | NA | CASSILGTQREAFF | TGTGCCAGCAGTATCCTTGGGACACAACGGGAAGCTTTCTTT
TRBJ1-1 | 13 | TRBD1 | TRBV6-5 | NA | CASSYRGNTEAFF | TGTGCCAGCAGCTACAGGGGGAACACTGAAGCTTTCTTT
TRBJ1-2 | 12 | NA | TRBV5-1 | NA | CASSSVDYGYTF | TGCGCCAGCAGCTCAGTGGACTATGGCTACACCTTC
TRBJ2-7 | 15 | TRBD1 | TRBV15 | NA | CATSGDRMETYEQYF | TGTGCCACCAGCGGGGACAGGATGGAAACCTACGAGCAGTACTTC
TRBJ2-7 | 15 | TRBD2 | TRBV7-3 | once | CASSPGLAGTYEQYF | TGTGCCAGCAGCCCCGGACTAGCGGGAACCTACGAGCAGTACTTC
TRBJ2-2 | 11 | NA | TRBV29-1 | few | CSVVGTGELFF | TGCAGCGTTGTCGGGACCGGGGAGCTGTTTTTT
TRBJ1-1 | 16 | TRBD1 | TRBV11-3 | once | CASSSGTGGGGTEAFF | TGTGCCAGCAGCTCCGGGACAGGGGGCGGGGGCACTGAAGCTTTCTTT
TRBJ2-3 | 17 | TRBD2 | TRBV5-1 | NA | CASSLLTSGGASDTQYF | TGCGCCAGCAGCTTACTAACTAGCGGGGGGGCCTCAGATACGCAGTATTTT
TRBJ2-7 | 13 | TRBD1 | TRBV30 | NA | CAWRTGGMYEQYF | TGTGCCTGGAGAACAGGGGGTATGTACGAGCAGTACTTC
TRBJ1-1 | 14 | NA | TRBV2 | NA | CAIPLDSQNTEAFF | TGTGCCATCCCATTGGACAGCCAGAACACTGAAGCTTTCTTT
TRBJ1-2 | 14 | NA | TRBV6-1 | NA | CASRGRQDLYGYTF | TGTGCCAGCAGGGGACGACAGGACTTGTATGGCTACACCTTC
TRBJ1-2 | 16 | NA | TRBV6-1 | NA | CASSEAPRGGGYGYTF | TGTGCCAGCAGTGAAGCTCCGCGGGGGGGCGGCTATGGCTACACCTTC
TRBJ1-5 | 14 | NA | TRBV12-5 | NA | CASGLVGGGQPQHF | TGTGCTAGTGGTTTGGTCGGGGGAGGTCAGCCCCAGCATTTT
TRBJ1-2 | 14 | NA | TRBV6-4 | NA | CASKSGREARGYTF | TGTGCCAGCAAGTCGGGCAGGGAGGCTCGTGGCTACACCTTC
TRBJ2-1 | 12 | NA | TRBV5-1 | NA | CASSVTINEQFF | TGCGCCAGCAGCGTCACAATCAATGAGCAGTTCTTC
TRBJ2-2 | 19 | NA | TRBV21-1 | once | CASSKANPFDYLNTGELFF | TGTGCCAGCAGCAAAGCCAACCCGTTCGACTACTTAAACACCGGGGAGCTGTTTTTT
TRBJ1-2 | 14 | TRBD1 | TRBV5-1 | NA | CASSLDGQGDGYTF | TGCGCCAGCAGCTTGGACGGACAGGGGGATGGCTACACCTTC
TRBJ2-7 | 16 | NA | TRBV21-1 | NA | CASSRLGERGSYEQYF | TGTGCCAGCAGCCGCCTGGGCGAGCGGGGTTCCTACGAGCAGTACTTC
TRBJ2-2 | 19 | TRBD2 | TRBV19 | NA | CASSIPPRSGSANTGELFF | TGTGCCAGTAGTATTCCCCCTCGCAGCGGGAGCGCGAACACCGGGGAGCTGTTTTTT
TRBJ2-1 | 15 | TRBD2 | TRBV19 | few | CASSPSGGAYNEQFF | TGTGCCAGTAGTCCTAGCGGGGGGGCATACAATGAGCAGTTCTTC
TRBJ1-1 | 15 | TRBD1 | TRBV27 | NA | CASSLVQGAGTEAFF | TGTGCCAGCAGTTTAGTACAGGGGGCGGGCACTGAAGCTTTCTTT
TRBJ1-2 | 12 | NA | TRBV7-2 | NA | CASRGAGYGYTF | TGTGCCAGCCGGGGGGCAGGCTATGGCTACACCTTC
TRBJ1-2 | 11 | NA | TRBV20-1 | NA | CSARRRLGYTF | TGCAGTGCTAGACGGAGGCTAGGCTACACCTTC
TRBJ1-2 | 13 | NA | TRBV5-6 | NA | CASSLGEGYGYTF | TGTGCCAGCAGCTTGGGGGAGGGCTATGGCTACACCTTC
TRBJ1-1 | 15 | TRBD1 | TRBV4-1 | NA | CASSQVGAGGTEAFF | TGCGCCAGCAGCCAAGTGGGGGCAGGGGGCACTGAAGCTTTCTTT